This passage covers 20 T cell receptor beta chains from one sample sequenced in a study of regulatory T cells in long-lasting Graves disease. As for time point: newly diagnosed GD, antithyroid drugs for less than 3 months. PBMC-derived RNA was used for the TCR library. Arm-PCR of CDR3 regions and iRepertoire HTBI primers were used to build TCR beta libraries. One entry per CDR3 protein, called by TCRdb with MiXCR from the multiplex PCR reads. The table includes hundreds of thousands of distinct CDR3 sequences, roughly 14% detected once. The data also belong to a second study, concerning T cells in Graves' hyperthyroidism and ophthalmopathy.

This material consisted of peripheral blood mononuclear cells (PBMCs), taken at new diagnosis, from a patient treated with antithyroid drugs. These receptors came from a man aged 25-45 years with Graves disease.

This clonotype has just a few counts. V usage is TRBV6-5 and J usage is TRBJ2-6; D is unclear. This CDR3 contains 15 residues. V was cut by 2 bases and J by 0 bases, with 5 bases left in between. Per germline, CDR1 MNHEY and CDR2 SVGAGI. In DNA, the CDR3 is TGTGCCAGCAGTTACGATCTCTCTGGGGCCAACGTCCTGACTTTC. It codes for CASSYDLSGANVLTF.

This clonotype was picked up a small number of times. CDR3 coding DNA: TGTGCCAGCAGTTACTCGGGTCGGAATCAGCCCCAGCATTTT. Amino acid sequence: CASSYSGRNQPQHF. The rearrangement joins TRBV6-2 or TRBV6-3 to TRBJ1-5; D ambiguous. V dropped 0 bases and J dropped 4 bases, with 7 bases sitting between them. In germline, CDR1 is MNHEY, CDR2 SVGEGT. The CDR3 contains 14 residues.

In this sample, this clonotype turned up a few times. The chain combines TRBV30 with TRBJ1-6, with 7 bases matching TRBD1. CDR1 and CDR2 from the germline V gene are GTSNPN and SVGIG (reference sequence). Trimming removed 2 bases from V and 7 bases from J; junction bases left unmatched: 8. The CDR3 totals 15 residues. The CDR3 loop is CAWSIETGWNSPLHF. In DNA form, the CDR3 reads TGTGCCTGGAGTATCGAGACAGGGTGGAATTCACCCCTCCACTTT.

Many counts were recorded for this clonotype. V gene TRBV12-3 or TRBV12-4 combines with J gene TRBJ1-5; maybe TRBD1 (5 bases). This CDR3 has 14 residues. Between the trimmed V and J ends, which lost 1 base and 9 bases, there was a span of 13 bases. CDR3 residues: CASSLGAGTGPQHF. The DNA of the CDR3 is TGTGCCAGCAGTTTAGGGGCAGGGACGGGGCCCCAGCATTTT.

This clonotype has only a few counts. This chain uses TRBV9 with TRBJ1-3; no clear D gene. From germline, CDR1 is SGDLS and CDR2 YYNGEE. V lost 3 bases, J lost 0 bases, and 13 bases lay in between. The CDR3 sequence is 16 residues long. For the CDR3, the DNA is TGTGCCAGCAGCGCCTCCGACGTTTCCTCTGGAAACACCATATATTTT. It is translated as CASSASDVSSGNTIYF.

This clonotype was seen more than once but under ten times. The gene calls are TRBV2 and TRBJ2-1, with 7 nucleotides matching TRBD1. The CDR3 loop spans 13 amino acids. Trimming removed 7 bases from V and 5 bases from J; junction bases left unmatched: 5. In germline, CDR1 is SNHLY, CDR2 FYNNEI. CDR3 amino acids: CASTKDRNNEQFF. The CDR3 DNA sequence: TGTGCCAGCACCAAGGACAGGAACAATGAGCAGTTCTTC.

This clonotype was recorded many times. The chain joins TRBV6-2 or TRBV6-3 to TRBJ2-7; D is possibly TRBD1 (6 bases). V lost 3 bases and J 1 base, leaving 10 bases between the germline ends. This CDR3 has 14 residues. Germline V gene sequence: CDR1 MNHEY, CDR2 SVGEGT. The CDR3 loop reads CASSYRDKSYEQYF. The CDR3 DNA sequence: TGTGCCAGCAGTTATAGGGACAAATCCTACGAGCAGTACTTC.

There are a few counts of this clonotype. The chain couples TRBV5-1 to TRBJ2-6, with D maybe TRBD2 (6 bases). The CDR3 runs to 16 residues. The germline V and J ends were trimmed by 4 bases and 0 bases, with 11 bases remaining between them. The germline V gene encodes CDR1 SGHRS and CDR2 YFSETQ. The CDR3 DNA sequence: TGCGCCAGCAGCATAGGAGGGAGCTCTGGGGCCAACGTCCTGACTTTC. This sequence encodes CASSIGGSSGANVLTF.

This clonotype was recorded at least ten times. The chain links TRBV20-1 to TRBJ2-1, with unresolved D. Germline lookup yields CDR1 DFQATT and CDR2 SNEGSKA (reference sequence). V dropped 0 bases and J dropped 3 bases, with 12 bases sitting between them. This CDR3 is built from 15 residues. In DNA form, the CDR3 reads TGCAGTGCTAGAGATCCCTCGATTGGCTACAATGAGCAGTTCTTC. It encodes CSARDPSIGYNEQFF.

This clonotype appeared many times. The genes are TRBV29-1 and TRBJ2-3; TRBD1 agrees at 9 bases. Germline CDR1 reads SQVTM; CDR2 reads ANQGSEA. The CDR3 has 15 amino acids. V shed 7 bases, J shed 4 bases, and the junction held 12 bases outside the gene matches. CDR3 sequence: CSGQPGTGISDTQYF. The CDR3 nucleotides are TGCAGCGGGCAACCCGGGACAGGGATCTCAGATACGCAGTATTTT.

This clonotype was observed at least ten times. The V call is TRBV29-1, the J call TRBJ2-3; D perhaps matches TRBD2 (6 bases). The CDR3 sequence is 13 residues long. CDR1 SQVTM and CDR2 ANQGSEA come from the germline V gene. V lost 5 bases to trimming and J lost 0 bases, with 9 bases between them. CDR3 sequence: CSVSEGSTDTQYF. The CDR3 coding sequence is TGCAGCGTTTCGGAGGGAAGCACAGATACGCAGTATTTT.

Ten or more counts support this clonotype. The V call is TRBV7-3, the J call TRBJ2-7; 10 nucleotides agree with TRBD1. This CDR3 comprises 14 residues. Trimming cost V 5 bases and J 4 bases; bases outside gene matches: 5. In germline, CDR1 is SGHTA, CDR2 FQGTGA. CDR3 protein: CASSVGQGVYEQYF. The CDR3 bases are TGTGCCAGCAGCGTAGGACAGGGGGTATACGAGCAGTACTTC.

This clonotype was counted many times. V gene TRBV29-1 combines with J gene TRBJ2-6; D unresolved. The V and J ends lost 6 bases and 1 base respectively, with 13 bases between them. This CDR3 has 15 amino acids. CDR1 is SQVTM, CDR2 ANQGSEA, per germline. The CDR3 loop is CSVSPGQSGANVLTF. The CDR3 bases are TGCAGCGTAAGCCCTGGGCAGTCTGGGGCCAACGTCCTGACTTTC.

In this sample, this clonotype turned up a few times. The rearrangement joins TRBV27 to TRBJ1-5, with 7 bases lining up with TRBD1. Per the germline V gene, CDR1 is MNHEY and CDR2 is SMNVEV (reference sequence). Losses at the gene ends were 4 bases for V and 6 bases for J; bases not matched to a gene: 6. The CDR3 has 14 residues. CDR3 region: CASSSGQGVQPQHF. For the CDR3, the DNA is TGTGCCAGCAGTTCGGGGCAGGGGGTTCAGCCCCAGCATTTT.

Regarding this clonotype: A much more abundant neighbour one base away suggests this may be a read error. The rearrangement links TRBV20-1 to TRBJ2-3, with D uncertain. Germline CDR1 and CDR2: DFQATT and SNEGSKA (reference sequence). The CDR3 sequence is 13 residues long. CDR3: CSARKNLADAQYF. CDR3 nucleotides: TGCAGTGCTAGAAAAAATCTGGCAGATGCGCAGTATTTT.

This clonotype was detected many times. The V and J genes are TRBV30 and TRBJ2-7; unclear D gene. The CDR3 consists of 14 residues. Germline V gene sequence: CDR1 GTSNPN, CDR2 SVGIG (reference sequence). Trimming cost V 3 bases and J 2 bases, with 14 bases left between them. CDR3 coding DNA: TGTGCCTGGAGGCTGACGGACGGCCCCTACGAGCAGTACTTC. As protein: CAWRLTDGPYEQYF.

A few counts support this clonotype. The CDR3 here is CASSMDSRGYGYTF. CDR3 bases: TGTGCCAGCAGTATGGACAGTCGTGGGTATGGCTACACCTTC. V gene TRBV6-1 combines with J gene TRBJ1-2, with D perhaps matching TRBD1 (6 bases). The CDR3 spans 14 residues. The V end was cut by 5 bases, the J end by 5 bases, with 15 bases between. Germline loops: CDR1 MNHNS, CDR2 SASEGT.

This clonotype was recorded at least ten times. The gene calls are TRBV12-5 and TRBJ2-5, with TRBD1 identical over 11 bases. After removal of 3 bases from V and 5 bases from J, the junction contained 5 bases not matched to a gene. The CDR3 runs to 15 residues. From germline, CDR1 is LGHNT and CDR2 FRNRAP. Here the CDR3 DNA reads TGTGCTAGTGGTTTAGGACAGGGGGCGTTGGAGACCCAGTACTTC. Protein: CASGLGQGALETQYF.

This clonotype was counted only a few times. V gene TRBV5-5 combines with J gene TRBJ2-1, with 7 positions matching TRBD2. Germline V gives CDR1 SGHKS, CDR2 YYEKEE (reference sequence). The CDR3 extends over 14 amino acids. Trimming cost V 3 bases and J 6 bases; bases outside gene matches: 6. CDR3: CASSSGLLSNEQFF. In DNA, the CDR3 is TGTGCCAGCAGCTCGGGACTACTGTCCAATGAGCAGTTCTTC.

V gene TRBV5-1 combines with J gene TRBJ2-1, with D possibly TRBD2 on 5 matching bases. The J call may be incorrect, as the DNA end agrees better with TRBJ2-5. The CDR3 consists of 15 residues. Germline assignment: CDR1 SGHRS and CDR2 YFSETQ. CDR3 region: CASSLESKGGETQYF. In DNA form, the CDR3 reads TGCGCCAGCAGCTTGGAATCGAAGGGCGGGGAGACCCAGTACTTC.